This T cell receptor beta chain was obtained from a study of identical twins. V was cut by 7 bases and J by 2 bases, with 13 bases left in between. There are 14 residues in the CDR3. In germline, CDR1 is SGHTS, CDR2 YDEGEE. TCRdb passed the 5' RACE reads through MiXCR, listing each CDR3 protein once. The table includes roughly 1.6 million distinct CDR3 sequences, 25% to 35% detected once. No donor was unhealthy or non-Caucasian. V usage is TRBV5-8 and J usage is TRBJ2-4; D might be TRBD1 (6 bases). The material sequenced was cord blood. The TCR originated in a newborn girl in good health. As DNA, the CDR3 is TGTGCCAGCGTAATGAGGGGGTCCAAAAACATTCAGTACTTC. This gives the protein CASVMRGSKNIQYF.